This TCR beta chain was sequenced in a study of post-analysis software for immune sequencing data. Looking at the study overall: In terms of disease course, relapsing-remitting, secondary progressive and progressive-relapsing multiple sclerosis were included.

The TCR beta cDNA libraries carried unique molecular identifiers. One entry per CDR3 protein, called by TCRdb with MiXCR from the PCR reads. In the table there are about 160,000 distinct CDR3 sequences, 36% of which are singletons. At least ten counts were recorded for this clonotype. Trimming removed 2 bases from V and 5 bases from J, with 9 bases in between. The CDR3 is 13 amino acids. Germline CDR1 SGDLS, CDR2 YYNGEE. Source: blood, taken after autologous hematopoietic stem cell transplantation. This clonotype originated in a girl aged 10 to 17 with multiple sclerosis. The chain combines TRBV9 with TRBJ2-3, with D hard to call. CDR3: CASSVEGKDTQYF. The CDR3 nucleotides are TGTGCCAGCAGCGTGGAAGGAAAAGATACGCAGTATTTT.